Listed below are T cell receptor beta chains from one sample, sequenced in a study of persistence of HIV-infected CD4 T cells. The antigens these receptors bind are not known. Measured with immunoSEQ multiplex PCR; TCRdb has only the in-frame clones, and not every one. The table has approximately 39,000 clones, roughly 80% seen once; the top ten hold just under 1%. The material sequenced was cultured CD4+ T cells from PBMCs, taken from a patient who received antiretroviral therapy. The receptors shown here come from an adult with HIV. The donor label of this sample is uncertain. The CDR3 runs from the conserved cysteine through the conserved F or W. The order of the fields is J gene, D gene, V gene, clone size, CDR3 protein, CDR3 DNA. A D gene is named only where the DNA matches it firmly. Expanded clones are given a class, and other clones once, few, many or no size at all.

J: TRBJ1-1
D: TRBD1
V: TRBV2
size: NA
CDR3: CASGDRGRINTEAFF
DNA: TGTGCCAGCGGGGACAGGGGGCGCATCAACACTGAAGCTTTCTTT

J: TRBJ2-1
D: NA
V: TRBV2
size: NA
CDR3: CASSVGPQEQFF
DNA: TGTGCCAGCAGTGTTGGGCCCCAAGAGCAGTTCTTC

J: TRBJ2-2
D: NA
V: TRBV21-1
size: NA
CDR3: CASSKEKAGELFF
DNA: TGTGCCAGCAGCAAAGAGAAGGCCGGGGAGCTGTTTTTT

J: TRBJ1-2
D: NA
V: TRBV2
size: NA
CDR3: CASRLTGPTLDGYTF
DNA: TGTGCCAGCAGGCTTACTGGACCTACGCTAGATGGCTACACCTTC

J: TRBJ2-5
D: TRBD2
V: TRBV2
size: NA
CDR3: CASSEGLAGGPETQYF
DNA: TGTGCCAGCAGTGAAGGACTAGCGGGGGGGCCAGAGACCCAGTACTTC

J: TRBJ1-5
D: NA
V: TRBV29-1
size: NA
CDR3: CSVGPGFYQPQHF
DNA: TGCAGCGTCGGCCCAGGGTTCTATCAGCCCCAGCATTTT

J: TRBJ2-5
D: TRBD1
V: TRBV9
size: NA
CDR3: CASSVGVGGVETQYF
DNA: TGTGCCAGCAGCGTAGGGGTAGGGGGCGTGGAGACCCAGTACTTC

J: TRBJ1-1
D: NA
V: TRBV27
size: NA
CDR3: CASSLTPKGLLGTEAFF
DNA: TGTGCCAGCAGTTTAACCCCCAAGGGGCTGCTGGGCACTGAAGCTTTCTTT

J: TRBJ2-6
D: TRBD1
V: TRBV4-1
size: NA
CDR3: CASSQAGQGGFRSGANVLTF
DNA: TGCGCCAGCAGCCAAGCGGGACAGGGGGGTTTCCGGTCTGGGGCCAACGTCCTGACTTTC

J: TRBJ1-3
D: TRBD1
V: TRBV7-3
size: NA
CDR3: CASSRSGQGSTGNTIYF
DNA: TGTGCCAGCAGCCGATCGGGACAGGGCTCAACTGGAAACACCATATATTTT

J: TRBJ2-3
D: TRBD2
V: TRBV7-9
size: NA
CDR3: CASSQGTSGVTDTQYF
DNA: TGTGCCAGCAGCCAAGGGACTAGCGGGGTAACAGATACGCAGTATTTT

J: TRBJ1-1
D: TRBD1
V: TRBV5-4
size: NA
CDR3: CASSFGTENTEAFF
DNA: TGTGCCAGCAGCTTTGGGACAGAGAACACTGAAGCTTTCTTT

J: TRBJ1-1
D: NA
V: TRBV20-1
size: once
CDR3: CSAQLGAEAFF
DNA: TGCAGTGCACAATTGGGTGCCGAAGCTTTCTTT

J: TRBJ2-2
D: NA
V: TRBV6-5
size: NA
CDR3: CATRDGSNTGELFF
DNA: TGTGCCACCCGAGACGGATCGAACACCGGGGAGCTGTTTTTT

J: TRBJ2-3
D: TRBD1
V: TRBV29-1
size: few
CDR3: CSAASDRDTDTQYF
DNA: TGCAGCGCAGCTTCGGACAGGGACACAGATACGCAGTATTTT

J: TRBJ2-3
D: NA
V: TRBV30
size: NA
CDR3: CAWSVPTSWGSPDTQYF
DNA: TGTGCCTGGAGTGTTCCAACTTCATGGGGTAGTCCAGATACGCAGTATTTT

J: TRBJ2-2
D: TRBD1
V: TRBV11-3
size: NA
CDR3: CASSLAGGPSTGELFF
DNA: TGTGCCAGCAGCTTAGCAGGGGGCCCTAGCACCGGGGAGCTGTTTTTT

J: TRBJ1-2
D: NA
V: TRBV6-1
size: NA
CDR3: CASSDGGDGYTF
DNA: TGTGCCAGCAGTGATGGGGGGGATGGCTACACCTTC

J: TRBJ1-2
D: NA
V: TRBV7-2
size: once
CDR3: CASSLVSGNGYTF
DNA: TGTGCCAGCAGCTTAGTTTCAGGGAATGGCTACACCTTC

J: TRBJ2-1
D: TRBD2
V: TRBV6-1
size: NA
CDR3: CASSELAGNYNEQFF
DNA: TGTGCCAGCAGTGAACTAGCGGGGAATTACAATGAGCAGTTCTTC

J: TRBJ1-2
D: NA
V: TRBV5-6
size: NA
CDR3: CASSLFVFGTPTGYTF
DNA: TGTGCCAGCAGCTTGTTTGTTTTCGGGACTCCTACTGGCTACACCTTC

J: TRBJ1-1
D: TRBD1
V: TRBV7-9
size: NA
CDR3: CASSSTDRGKTEAFF
DNA: TGTGCCAGCAGCTCGACCGACAGGGGGAAAACTGAAGCTTTCTTT

J: TRBJ2-6
D: TRBD1
V: TRBV6-4
size: few
CDR3: CASSRDRTSSSGANVLTF
DNA: TGTGCCAGCAGTAGGGACAGGACTTCCTCTTCTGGGGCCAACGTCCTGACTTTC

J: TRBJ1-6
D: NA
V: TRBV5-1
size: NA
CDR3: CASSRDGTSNSPLHF
DNA: TGCGCCAGCAGCCGAGACGGGACAAGTAATTCACCCCTCCACTTT

J: TRBJ2-1
D: TRBD2
V: TRBV7-2
size: NA
CDR3: CASSYSGGPPYNEQFF
DNA: TGTGCCAGCAGCTACAGCGGGGGCCCCCCCTACAATGAGCAGTTCTTC

J: TRBJ2-5
D: TRBD1
V: TRBV7-3
size: NA
CDR3: CASSVTGGTGETQYF
DNA: TGTGCCAGCAGCGTGACAGGGGGCACGGGGGAGACCCAGTACTTC

J: TRBJ2-2
D: NA
V: TRBV27
size: NA
CDR3: CASSRQTNTGELFF
DNA: TGTGCCAGCAGCAGACAGACGAACACCGGGGAGCTGTTTTTT

J: TRBJ2-3
D: NA
V: TRBV10-1
size: NA
CDR3: CASSDPGTDTQYF
DNA: TGCGCCAGCAGTGACCCGGGCACAGATACGCAGTATTTT

J: TRBJ1-2
D: TRBD1
V: TRBV4-1
size: NA
CDR3: CASSQGRGTGSNYGYTF
DNA: TGCGCCAGCAGCCAAGGACGCGGGACAGGGTCGAACTATGGCTACACCTTC

J: TRBJ1-2
D: NA
V: TRBV20-1
size: NA
CDR3: CSALTGYGYTF
DNA: TGCAGTGCTTTGACGGGTTATGGCTACACCTTC

J: TRBJ1-1
D: TRBD1
V: TRBV4-2
size: few
CDR3: CASSQEAAGGTEAFF
DNA: TGTGCCAGCAGCCAAGAAGCGGCAGGGGGGACTGAAGCTTTCTTT

J: TRBJ1-4
D: NA
V: TRBV6-5
size: NA
CDR3: CASSPETGGGKLFF
DNA: TGTGCCAGCAGCCCCGAGACAGGAGGTGGAAAACTGTTTTTT

J: TRBJ1-2
D: NA
V: TRBV7-3
size: NA
CDR3: CASSLTASPSYGYTF
DNA: TGTGCCAGCAGCTTAACAGCCTCACCAAGCTATGGCTACACCTTC

J: TRBJ1-2
D: NA
V: TRBV29-1
size: NA
CDR3: CSVELQGYGYTF
DNA: TGCAGCGTTGAACTTCAGGGTTATGGCTACACCTTC

J: TRBJ1-1
D: NA
V: TRBV12-3/TRBV12-4
size: NA
CDR3: CASSSDNTEAFF
DNA: TGTGCCAGCAGTTCCGACAACACTGAAGCTTTCTTT

J: TRBJ2-3
D: TRBD2
V: TRBV7-3
size: NA
CDR3: CASSELAGAGGDTQYF
DNA: TGTGCCAGCAGCGAACTAGCGGGGGCGGGAGGGGATACGCAGTATTTT

J: TRBJ1-1
D: NA
V: TRBV6-5
size: NA
CDR3: CASRGTRRVETEAFF
DNA: TGTGCCAGCAGGGGGACACGCAGGGTTGAGACTGAAGCTTTCTTT

J: TRBJ1-1
D: TRBD1
V: TRBV7-3
size: few
CDR3: CASSSHRGHTEAFF
DNA: TGTGCCAGCAGTTCTCATAGGGGGCACACTGAAGCTTTCTTT